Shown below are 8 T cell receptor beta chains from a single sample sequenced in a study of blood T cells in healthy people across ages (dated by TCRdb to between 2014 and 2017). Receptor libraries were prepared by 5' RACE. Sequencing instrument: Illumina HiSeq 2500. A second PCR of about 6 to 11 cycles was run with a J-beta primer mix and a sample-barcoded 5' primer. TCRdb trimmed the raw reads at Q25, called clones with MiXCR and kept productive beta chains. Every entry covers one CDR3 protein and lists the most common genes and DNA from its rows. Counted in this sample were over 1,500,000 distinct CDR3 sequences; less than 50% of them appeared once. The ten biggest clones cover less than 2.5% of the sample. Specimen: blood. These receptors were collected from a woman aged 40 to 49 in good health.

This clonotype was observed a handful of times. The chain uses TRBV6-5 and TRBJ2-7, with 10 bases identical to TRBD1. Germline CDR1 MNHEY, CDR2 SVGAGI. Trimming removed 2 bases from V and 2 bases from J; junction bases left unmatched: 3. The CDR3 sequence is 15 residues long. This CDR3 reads CASSYAGQGPYEQYF. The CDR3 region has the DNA TGTGCCAGCAGTTACGCGGGACAGGGGCCCTACGAGCAGTACTTC.

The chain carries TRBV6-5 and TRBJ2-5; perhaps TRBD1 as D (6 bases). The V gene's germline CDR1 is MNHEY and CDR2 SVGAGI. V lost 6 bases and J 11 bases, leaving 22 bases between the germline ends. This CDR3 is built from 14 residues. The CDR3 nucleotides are TGTGCCAGCAGCCGGGCTACCACAGGGAATGAGCAGTACTTC. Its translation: CASSRATTGNEQYF.

CDR3 in DNA: TGTGCCAGCAGCCCCCAAGGGACCTATAAATTTACTGGGGCCAACGTCCTGACTTTC. It translates to CASSPQGTYKFTGANVLTF. This chain joins TRBV7-2 and TRBJ2-6; D might be TRBD1 or TRBD2, each matching 5 bases. This CDR3 comprises 19 residues. CDR1 is SGHTA and CDR2 is FQGNSA in the germline V gene. Trimming removed 5 bases at V and 2 bases at J, with 22 bases between.

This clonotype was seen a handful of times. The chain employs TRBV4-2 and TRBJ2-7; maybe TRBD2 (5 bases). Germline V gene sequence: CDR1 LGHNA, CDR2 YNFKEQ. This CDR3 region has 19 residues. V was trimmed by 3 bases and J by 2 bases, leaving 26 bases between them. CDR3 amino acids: CASSHSSGPAGGYPYEQYF. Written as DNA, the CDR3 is TGTGCCAGCAGCCATTCTTCCGGGCCCGCGGGCGGGTACCCCTACGAGCAGTACTTC.

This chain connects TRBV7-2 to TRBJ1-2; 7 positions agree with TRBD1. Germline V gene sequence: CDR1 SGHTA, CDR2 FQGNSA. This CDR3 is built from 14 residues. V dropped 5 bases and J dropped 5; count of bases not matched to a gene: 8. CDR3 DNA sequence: TGTGCCAGCAGCGCACCGGGACAGAAATATGGCTACACCTTC. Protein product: CASSAPGQKYGYTF. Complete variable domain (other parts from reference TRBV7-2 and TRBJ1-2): GAGVSQSPSNKVTEKGKDVELRCDPISGHTALYWYRQSLGQGLEFLIYFQGNSAPDKSGLPSDRFSAERTGGSVSTLTIQRTQQEDSAVYLCASSAPGQKYGYTFGSGTRLTVV.

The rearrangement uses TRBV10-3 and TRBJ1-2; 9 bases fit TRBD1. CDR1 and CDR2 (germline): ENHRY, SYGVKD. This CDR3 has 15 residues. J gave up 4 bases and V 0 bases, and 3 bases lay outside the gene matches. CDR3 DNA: TGTGCCATCAGTGAGTCCCTGACAGGGGGCTATGGCTACACCTTC. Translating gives CAISESLTGGYGYTF.

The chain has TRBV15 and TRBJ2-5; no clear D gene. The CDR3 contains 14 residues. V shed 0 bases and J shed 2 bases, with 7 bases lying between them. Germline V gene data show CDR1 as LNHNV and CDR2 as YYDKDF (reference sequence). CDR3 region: CATSRDRPQETQYF. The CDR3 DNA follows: TGTGCCACCAGCAGAGATCGCCCGCAAGAGACCCAGTACTTC.

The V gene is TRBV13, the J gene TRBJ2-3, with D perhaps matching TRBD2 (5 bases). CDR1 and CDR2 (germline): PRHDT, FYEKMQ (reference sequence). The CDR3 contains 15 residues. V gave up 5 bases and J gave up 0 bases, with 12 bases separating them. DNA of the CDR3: TGTGCCAGCAGCCCGCTGGAGCGGAGCACAGATACGCAGTATTTT. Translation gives CASSPLERSTDTQYF.